These 3 T cell receptor beta chains share one sample of origin, sequenced in a study of OX40 agonist ivuxolimab in advanced cancers. The method was immunoSEQ multiplex PCR; TCRdb's version includes in-frame clones alone and lacks a portion of them. This repertoire shows tens of thousands of clones, roughly 86% found once; its top ten account for approximately 0.72%. Sequenced material: CD4+ or CD8+ T cells sorted from blood, taken in a trial of the OX40 agonist ivuxolimab. All receptors derive from an adult with an advanced solid tumor such as melanoma, head and neck, liver or kidney cancer.

A note on this clone: An end of the junction differs from the germline gene, which may be a read error. The chain carries TRBV7-8 and TRBJ2-2; D may be TRBD1 (6 bases). The CDR3 extends over 18 amino acids. CDR1 SGHVS and CDR2 FQNEAQ come from the germline V gene. The CDR3 region is CASSPGLPTGSKTGELFF. The CDR3 coding sequence is TGTGCCAGCAGCCCAGGACTTCCGACAGGTTCGAAGACCGGGGAGCTGTTTTTT.

The CDR3 DNA reads TGCGCCAGCAGCTCCCCGGGACTCAGCGGGCAGTTCTTC. Protein product: CASSSPGLSGQFF. This sequence joins TRBV5-1 and TRBJ2-1; D may be TRBD2 (6 bases). V was clipped by 3 bases and J by 12 bases, with 16 bases between them. Germline V lookup: CDR1 SGHRS, CDR2 YFSETQ. The CDR3 has 13 amino acids.

V usage is TRBV7-9 and J usage is TRBJ2-3; TRBD1 might be the D (7 bases). V lost 5 bases, J lost 1 base, and 13 bases lay in between. Germline CDR1 reads SEHNR; CDR2 reads FQNEAQ (reference sequence). The CDR3 extends over 15 amino acids. The CDR3 DNA is TGTGCCAGCAGCCGGACAGGCGGGGGCACAGATACGCAGTATTTT. Translated: CASSRTGGGTDTQYF.